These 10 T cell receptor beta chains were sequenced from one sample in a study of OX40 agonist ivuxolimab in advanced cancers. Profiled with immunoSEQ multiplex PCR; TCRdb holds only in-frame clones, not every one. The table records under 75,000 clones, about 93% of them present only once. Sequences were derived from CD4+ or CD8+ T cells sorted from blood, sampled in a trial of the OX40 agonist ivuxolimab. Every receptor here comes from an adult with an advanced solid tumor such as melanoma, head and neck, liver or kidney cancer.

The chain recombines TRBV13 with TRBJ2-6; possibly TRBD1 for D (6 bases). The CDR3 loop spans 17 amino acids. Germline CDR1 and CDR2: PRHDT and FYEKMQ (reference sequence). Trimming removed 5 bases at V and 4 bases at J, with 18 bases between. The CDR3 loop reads CASSQLQTGMGANVLTF. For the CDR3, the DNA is TGTGCCAGCAGCCAACTCCAAACAGGGATGGGGGCCAACGTCCTGACTTTC.

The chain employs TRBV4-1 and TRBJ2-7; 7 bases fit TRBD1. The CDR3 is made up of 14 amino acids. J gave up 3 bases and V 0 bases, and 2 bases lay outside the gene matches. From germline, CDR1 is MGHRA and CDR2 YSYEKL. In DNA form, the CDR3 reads TGCGCCAGCAGCCAAGACGCAGGGGGCTACGAGCAGTACTTC. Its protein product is CASSQDAGGYEQYF.

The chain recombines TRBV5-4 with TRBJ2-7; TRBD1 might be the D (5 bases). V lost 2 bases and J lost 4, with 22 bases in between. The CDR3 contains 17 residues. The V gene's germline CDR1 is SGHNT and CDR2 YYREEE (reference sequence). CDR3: CASSLDAVGAGWYEQYF. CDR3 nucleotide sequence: TGTGCCAGCAGCTTAGATGCCGTTGGGGCCGGGTGGTACGAGCAGTACTTC.

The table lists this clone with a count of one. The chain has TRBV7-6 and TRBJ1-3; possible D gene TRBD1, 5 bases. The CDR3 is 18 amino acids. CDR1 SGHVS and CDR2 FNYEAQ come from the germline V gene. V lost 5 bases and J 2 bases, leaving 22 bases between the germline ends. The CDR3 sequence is CASSPGGRLKLPGNTIYF. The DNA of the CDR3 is TGTGCCAGCAGCCCTGGGGGTCGCCTCAAACTTCCTGGAAACACCATATATTTT.

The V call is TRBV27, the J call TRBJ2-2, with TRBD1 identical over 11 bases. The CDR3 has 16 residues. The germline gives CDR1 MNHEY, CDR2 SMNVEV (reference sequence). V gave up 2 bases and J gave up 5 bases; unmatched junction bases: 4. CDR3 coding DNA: TGTGCCAGCAGTTTACCGGGACAGGGGGGGACCGGGGAGCTGTTTTTT. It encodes CASSLPGQGGTGELFF.

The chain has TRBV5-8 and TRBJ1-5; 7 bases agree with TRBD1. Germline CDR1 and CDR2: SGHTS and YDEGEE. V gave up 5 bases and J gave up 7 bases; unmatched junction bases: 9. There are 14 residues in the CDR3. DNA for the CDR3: TGTGCCAGCAGGGCCGGGACAGACACCCAGCCCCAGCATTTT. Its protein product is CASRAGTDTQPQHF.

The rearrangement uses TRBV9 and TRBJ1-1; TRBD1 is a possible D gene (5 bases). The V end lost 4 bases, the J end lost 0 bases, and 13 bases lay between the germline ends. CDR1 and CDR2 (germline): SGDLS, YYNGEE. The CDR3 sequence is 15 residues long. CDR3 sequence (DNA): TGTGCCAGCAGCCCCAAAGGGGTGGTGAACACTGAAGCTTTCTTT. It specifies CASSPKGVVNTEAFF.

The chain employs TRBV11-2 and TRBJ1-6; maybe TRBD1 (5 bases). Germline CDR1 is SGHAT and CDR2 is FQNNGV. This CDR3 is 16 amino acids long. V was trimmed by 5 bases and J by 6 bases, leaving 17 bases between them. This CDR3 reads CASSPMPWGLNSPLHF. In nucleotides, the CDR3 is TGTGCCAGCAGCCCCATGCCTTGGGGCCTTAATTCACCCCTCCACTTT.

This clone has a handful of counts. CDR3 amino acids: CASSLVSGGNQPQHF. The CDR3 bases are TGCGCCAGCAGCTTGGTGTCAGGGGGCAATCAGCCCCAGCATTTT. The chain is built from TRBV5-1 and TRBJ1-5; possibly TRBD1 for D (6 bases). Trimming stripped 0 bases from V and 2 bases from J, with 9 bases between. Germline V gives CDR1 SGHRS, CDR2 YFSETQ. The CDR3 contains 15 residues.

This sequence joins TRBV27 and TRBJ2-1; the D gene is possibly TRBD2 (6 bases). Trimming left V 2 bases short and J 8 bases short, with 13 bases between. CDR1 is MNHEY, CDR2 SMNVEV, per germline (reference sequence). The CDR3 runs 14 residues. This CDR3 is CASSLIASVDEQFF. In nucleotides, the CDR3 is TGTGCCAGCAGTTTAATCGCTAGCGTCGATGAGCAGTTCTTC.